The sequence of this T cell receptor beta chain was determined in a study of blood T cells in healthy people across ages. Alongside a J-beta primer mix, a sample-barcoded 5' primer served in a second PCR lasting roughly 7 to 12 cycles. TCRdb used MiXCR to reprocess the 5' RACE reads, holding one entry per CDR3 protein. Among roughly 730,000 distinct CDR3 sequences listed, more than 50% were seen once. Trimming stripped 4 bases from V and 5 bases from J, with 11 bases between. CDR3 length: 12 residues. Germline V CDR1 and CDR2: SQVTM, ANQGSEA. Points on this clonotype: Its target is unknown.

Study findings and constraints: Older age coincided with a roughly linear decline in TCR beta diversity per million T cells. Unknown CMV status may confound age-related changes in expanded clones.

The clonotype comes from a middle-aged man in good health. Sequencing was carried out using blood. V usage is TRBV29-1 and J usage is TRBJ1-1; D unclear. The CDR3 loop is CSVANTITEAFF. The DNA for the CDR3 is TGCAGCGTTGCCAATACCATAACTGAAGCTTTCTTT.